The text below deals with one T cell receptor (beta chain). This clone has a handful of counts. Its antigen target is currently unknown. Nothing much larger sits one base from this clone, and base qualities are not available. The CDR3 runs 16 amino acids, cysteine and phenylalanine included. Only the CDR3 region is kept as DNA, spanning 48 bases read in frame from base 1. Based on the germline V gene, the CDR1 and CDR2 sequences are MNHEY and SVGAGI. V is pruned by 2 bases and J by 5 bases, leaving 6 bases of the junction without a gene match. The data originate from a study of blood T cell repertoires in COVID-19 (dated by TCRdb to 2020 to 2022). Regarding the complete study: Samples covering the acute and convalescent phases of COVID-19 were provided by collaborators in the United States, Italy and Spain. The material from the prospective study consisted of cDNA or gDNA derived from T cells, B-cell-depleted T cells, or PBMCs. Deeply sampled blood TCRbeta repertoires from subjects exposed to, actively infected with, or recovered from COVID-19 were included in the dataset. The repertoires were made available in a free public database intended to serve as a resource for research on the immune response to SARS-CoV-2. The samples were drawn from the first 160 participants of the ongoing ImmuneRACE study and from 1,200 or so subjects provided by 6 global collaborators. Sample metadata almost always included a de-identified subject ID, COVID-19 status, age in years and sex. Where HLA class I and class II types were available, the types were taken from metadata supplied by the sample provider, not from assay-based typing.

Whole blood was collected in K2EDTA tubes by collaborating institutions according to the institutions' own protocols. Collaborator samples were shipped for TCRbeta analysis as frozen whole blood, isolated PBMCs, or DNA extracted from either sample type. Findings and caveats that apply to the study as a whole: The quantity of clinical and demographic metadata differed by source and by participant and was supplied without curation.

TCRbeta CDR3 regions were amplified from genomic DNA by means of the immunoSEQ Assay, a bias-controlled multiplex PCR. The study's processing was this. The number of nucleated cells in each sample was estimated from the amplification of reference gene primers within the assay. Sequence reads were collapsed and filtered to measure the absolute abundance of every unique TCRbeta CDR3 rearrangement. For each sample, productive Simpson clonality was calculated as the square root of Simpson's diversity index over productive rearrangements. TCRdb obtained this table from immuneACCESS and retained in-frame rearrangements with V and J assigned. These tables miss some clones; where compared with another copy, unresolved V genes account for less than half of the shortfall, and the remainder is unexplained. For V, J and clone size, that table is used; D and trimming come from the DNA. The sample table contains about 140,000 clones; only one count was recorded for approximately 87% of them. The biggest ten clones account for 4% to 4.5% of the sample.

The receptor was derived from a woman aged 40 to 50 with acute or convalescent COVID-19. Specimen: peripheral blood. Rearrangement joined TRBV6-5 to TRBJ1-6; 7 bases in the junction line up with TRBD1. The bases are TGTGCCAGCAGTTACGTCGGCACAGGGGATAATTCACCCCTCCACTTT. Its protein reads: CASSYVGTGDNSPLHF.